This T cell receptor beta chain was identified during a study of blood T cell repertoires in COVID-19 (TCRdb year 2020). Broadly, across the study: Samples from collaborators originated in the United States, Italy and Spain and spanned both the acute and convalescent phases of COVID-19. The sample metadata nearly always contained a de-identified subject ID, COVID-19 status, age in years and sex. Deeply sampled blood TCRbeta repertoires from subjects exposed to, actively infected with, or recovered from COVID-19 were included in the dataset. A freely available public database, intended as a resource for researchers studying the immune response to SARS-CoV-2, is where the repertoires were released. Samples came from the ongoing ImmuneRACE study (first 160 participants) plus 1,254 subjects from 6 global collaborators. Where available, HLA class I and class II types were taken from metadata supplied by the sample provider and were not determined by assay-based typing. The prospective study material was composed of cDNA or gDNA derived from T cells, B-cell-depleted T cells, or PBMCs. Summary of the overall study and its limitations: How much clinical and demographic metadata was included differed by source and by participant, and the metadata was provided uncurated.

Whole blood was collected in K2EDTA tubes by collaborating institutions according to the institutions' own protocols. For TCRbeta analysis, collaborators shipped samples as frozen whole blood, isolated PBMCs, or DNA extracted from either of those sample types. Regarding this clone: Its antigen target is currently unknown. Per-nucleotide qualities are absent, and no much larger clonotype sits a single base away.

TCRbeta CDR3 regions were amplified from genomic DNA by means of the immunoSEQ Assay, a bias-controlled multiplex PCR. As for the original processing: The number of nucleated cells in each sample was estimated by amplification of reference gene primers within the assay. To quantify the absolute abundance of each unique TCRbeta CDR3 rearrangement, sequence reads were collapsed and filtered. Productive Simpson clonality was computed per sample as the square root of Simpson's diversity index over productive rearrangements. TCRdb stores this immuneACCESS table with in-frame sequences only. Part of the clones is absent; in the studies checked, under half of the shortfall reflects unresolved V genes, and no reason is known for the rest. That table is the source of V, J and clone size, and D and trimming were worked out from the DNA. The sample profile shows about 150,000 clones; approximately 81% of them were found once. Roughly 10% of the sample comes from the top ten.

CDR1 and CDR2 are read off the germline V gene as MNHEY and SVGAGI. Cut back by 0 bases and 2 bases, the V and J ends lie 11 bases apart. The CDR3 measures 15 amino acids from cysteine to phenylalanine. The only DNA kept is the CDR3, 45 bases in frame from the first base. The sequenced sample was peripheral blood. The chain links TRBV6-5 with TRBJ2-7, with an unclear D gene assignment. The source of this sequence is a woman aged 80 or over with active or convalescent COVID-19. The CDR3 protein sequence reads: CASSYSPVPPYEQYF. The base sequence is TGTGCCAGCAGTTACTCCCCCGTCCCCCCCTACGAGCAGTACTTC.